This entry lists 29 T cell receptor beta chains sequenced from one sample in a study of CD8 T cells in ankylosing spondylitis. TCRdb analysed the 5' RACE reads with MiXCR anew, one entry per CDR3 protein. The sample includes 150,000 to 200,000 distinct CDR3 sequences, around 16% seen only once; the top ten take over 7%. The specimen sequenced was blood, either unsorted or a sorted T cell fraction (not recorded which). These receptors originate from a male donor with ankylosing spondylitis or in good health (not recorded which).

This clonotype occurred once. The chain links TRBV6-1 to TRBJ2-7; TRBD2 matches at 13 bases. Trimming took 5 bases from V and 6 from J; bases not matched to a gene: 7. The germline gives CDR1 MNHNS, CDR2 SASEGT. The length of the CDR3 is 15 residues. CDR3 protein: CASSRQGLAGREQYF. CDR3 nucleotide sequence: TGTGCCAGCAGTCGCCAGGGACTAGCGGGACGCGAGCAGTACTTC.

This clonotype has only a few counts. This chain uses TRBV27 with TRBJ1-6, with D possibly matching TRBD1 (5 bases). The CDR3 loop spans 15 amino acids. V was trimmed by 0 bases and J by 9 bases, leaving 12 bases between them. Germline values: CDR1 MNHEY, CDR2 SMNVEV (reference sequence). The CDR3 DNA is TGTGCCAGCAGTTTATCCGGGGGTTCGTTTTCACCCCTCCACTTT. Translating it yields CASSLSGGSFSPLHF.

This clonotype has ten or more counts. The genes are TRBV5-1 and TRBJ1-1; D is uncertain. The CDR3 totals 13 residues. V was cut by 0 bases and J by 6 bases, with 9 bases left in between. The germline V gene has CDR1 SGHRS and CDR2 YFSETQ. The CDR3 nucleotides are TGCGCCAGCAGCTTGGTAGGGATCCCTGAAGCTTTCTTT. Translation: CASSLVGIPEAFF.

There are many counts of this clonotype. The chain recombines TRBV12-3 or TRBV12-4 with TRBJ2-5; D not certain. The CDR3 is 13 residues long. V was pared by 3 bases and J by 4 bases, with 9 bases between. The CDR3 DNA is TGTGCCAGCAGTTTCTCTTCGAGAGAGACCCAGTACTTC. This sequence encodes CASSFSSRETQYF.

This clonotype was detected many times. CDR3 nucleotides: TGTGCCAGCAGCGCGACGGGGGGTTACACAGATACGCAGTATTTT. Amino acid sequence: CASSATGGYTDTQYF. The rearrangement joins TRBV9 to TRBJ2-3, with 7 nucleotides matching TRBD2. V lost 3 bases to trimming and J lost 2 bases; unmatched junction nucleotides: 6. The CDR3 spans 15 residues. The germline V gene has CDR1 SGDLS and CDR2 YYNGEE.

The sample holds many counts of this clonotype. This chain links TRBV29-1 with TRBJ2-7; the match to TRBD2 covers 8 bases. Germline V lookup: CDR1 SQVTM, CDR2 ANQGSEA. The CDR3 extends over 14 amino acids. V lost 3 bases, J lost 1 base, and 5 bases stayed unmatched. CDR3 residues: CSVDGLAGSYEQYF. Here the CDR3 DNA reads TGCAGCGTTGACGGGCTAGCGGGTTCCTACGAGCAGTACTTC.

This clonotype was found many times. The chain carries TRBV12-3 or TRBV12-4 and TRBJ1-5; the D gene is possibly TRBD1 (6 bases). This CDR3 spans 14 amino acids. Trimming removed 10 bases from V and 0 bases from J, with 13 bases in between. This CDR3 is CAITKQGSNQPQHF. The CDR3 DNA reads as TGTGCCATCACGAAACAGGGTAGCAATCAGCCCCAGCATTTT.

This clonotype was counted many times. The chain has TRBV20-1 and TRBJ2-1; TRBD2 matches 9 bases. V was pared by 2 bases and J by 10 bases, with 12 bases of the junction left unmatched. Per germline, CDR1 DFQATT and CDR2 SNEGSKA (reference sequence). This CDR3 spans 15 amino acids. The CDR3, as DNA: TGCAGTGCTAGATGGGCGGGAGGGCCCTCAAAGGAGCAGTTCTTC. Translated, it gives CSARWAGGPSKEQFF.

This clonotype was found many times. The rearrangement links TRBV5-1 to TRBJ2-3, with 10 bases aligning to TRBD2. This CDR3 is built from 15 residues. Germline loops: CDR1 SGHRS, CDR2 YFSETQ. V gave up 2 bases and J gave up 3 bases; unmatched junction bases: 3. CDR3 sequence (DNA): TGCGCCAGCAGCTTCGGGACTAGCGATACAGATACGCAGTATTTT. Translation: CASSFGTSDTDTQYF.

This clonotype has ten or more counts. The chain uses TRBV5-1 and TRBJ2-3; no clear D gene. In germline, CDR1 is SGHRS, CDR2 YFSETQ. The CDR3 totals 15 residues. V lost 0 bases to trimming and J lost 3 bases, with 11 bases between them. The CDR3 protein is CASSLGVIGTDTQYF. CDR3 nucleotide sequence: TGCGCCAGCAGCTTGGGGGTTATAGGGACAGATACGCAGTATTTT. The variable domain in full, with the rest retrieved from reference TRBV5-1 and TRBJ2-3, is KAGVTQTPRYLIKTRGQQVTLSCSPISGHRSVSWYQQTPGQGLQFLFEYFSETQRNKGNFPGRFSGRQFSNSRSEMNVSTLELGDSALYLCASSLGVIGTDTQYFGPGTRLTVL.

This clonotype was observed many times. This chain uses TRBV10-3 with TRBJ1-6; 7 bases fit TRBD1. This CDR3 comprises 15 residues. The germline gives CDR1 ENHRY, CDR2 SYGVKD. V dropped 7 bases and J dropped 7; count of bases not matched to a gene: 10. This chain's CDR3 is CAIKGAAGWNSPLHF. CDR3 nucleotide sequence: TGTGCCATCAAGGGGGCGGCAGGTTGGAATTCACCCCTCCACTTT.

The table lists this clonotype with many counts. The gene calls are TRBV28 and TRBJ2-5, with 8 bases identical to TRBD2. Germline V gene sequence: CDR1 MDHEN, CDR2 SYDVKM. This CDR3 has 13 residues. The V and J ends lost 9 bases and 5 bases, in that order; junction bases with no gene match: 8. The CDR3 DNA follows: TGTGCCAGTACCTTAGCGGGAAGTGAGACCCAGTACTTC. Its translation: CASTLAGSETQYF.

The chain couples TRBV12-3 or TRBV12-4 to TRBJ2-7; D is possibly TRBD1 or TRBD2 (5 bases each). This CDR3 is 14 amino acids long. Trimming took 0 bases from V and 6 from J, leaving 12 bases between them. For the CDR3, the DNA is TGTGCCAGCAGTTTAGCGCAGCCAGGGACCGAGCAGTACTTC. It is translated as CASSLAQPGTEQYF.

This clonotype showed up many times. The chain recombines TRBV5-5 with TRBJ2-7; possible D gene TRBD1, 6 bases. Trimming pared 4 bases from V and 0 bases from J, leaving 11 bases between. The CDR3 covers 14 residues. From germline, CDR1 is SGHKS and CDR2 YYEKEE (reference sequence). CDR3 in DNA: TGTGCCAGCAGCCGGCGACAGGCCTCCTACGAGCAGTACTTC. Amino acids: CASSRRQASYEQYF.

The CDR3 DNA follows: TGCGCCAGCACCAGGGGGGCGAACACTGAAGCTTTCTTT. It encodes CASTRGANTEAFF. The V call is TRBV5-1, the J call TRBJ1-1; 7 bases are shared with TRBD1. This CDR3 contains 13 residues. V shed 6 bases and J 1 base; nucleotides not matched to a gene: 3. CDR1 and CDR2 (germline): SGHRS, YFSETQ.

In its sample, this clonotype was seen many times. The chain has TRBV20-1 and TRBJ1-2; D is possibly TRBD1 (5 bases). Germline values: CDR1 DFQATT, CDR2 SNEGSKA (reference sequence). This CDR3 spans 13 amino acids. Deletions cut 3 bases from V and 2 bases from J, with 10 bases between. The CDR3 sequence is CSASRDENYGYTF. The CDR3 nucleotides are TGCAGTGCTAGCCGGGACGAGAACTATGGCTACACCTTC.

This clonotype was picked up many times. The chain carries TRBV19 and TRBJ2-2, with 9 bases lining up with TRBD1. The germline V gene encodes CDR1 LNHDA and CDR2 SQIVND (reference sequence). V lost 8 bases to trimming and J lost 3 bases; unmatched junction nucleotides: 13. CDR3 length: 17 residues. As DNA, the CDR3 is TGTGCCAGTTGCCCCGTTGGCGACAGGGGGGACACCGGGGAGCTGTTTTTT. Its protein product is CASCPVGDRGDTGELFF. Variable domain in full (rest from reference TRBV19 and TRBJ2-2): DGGITQSPKYLFRKEGQNVTLSCEQNLNHDAMYWYRQDPGQGLRLIYYSQIVNDFQKGDIAEGYSVSREKKESFPLTVTSAQKNPTAFYLCASCPVGDRGDTGELFFGEGSRLTVL.

This clonotype was observed a few times. CDR3 sequence: CATSLGTSEGEQYF. The CDR3 nucleotides read TGTGCCACCAGCCTCGGGACTAGCGAAGGCGAGCAGTACTTC. The chain couples TRBV15 to TRBJ2-7, with 10 nucleotides matching TRBD2. V shed 5 bases and J 6 bases; nucleotides not matched to a gene: 7. Germline V CDR1 and CDR2: LNHNV, YYDKDF (reference sequence). The CDR3 covers 14 residues.

The chain employs TRBV6-5 and TRBJ2-5; D uncertain. The CDR3 has 14 amino acids. Trimming took off 0 bases at V and 4 bases at J, with 9 bases between the two ends. Germline values: CDR1 MNHEY, CDR2 SVGAGI. The CDR3 reads CASSYSRPVETQYF. The CDR3 DNA is TGTGCCAGCAGTTACTCGAGGCCCGTAGAGACCCAGTACTTC.

This clonotype was seen repeatedly, ten times or more. The chain couples TRBV28 to TRBJ2-3, with no clear D. Deletions cut 5 bases from V and 4 bases from J, with 19 bases between. Germline lookup yields CDR1 MDHEN and CDR2 SYDVKM. CDR3 length: 16 residues. The CDR3 bases are TGTGCCAGCAGTCTGACATTGGCGGTCGGAGCAGATACGCAGTATTTT. Translated: CASSLTLAVGADTQYF.

This clonotype was picked up a small number of times. The V and J genes are TRBV6-2 or TRBV6-3 and TRBJ2-3; D call uncertain. The CDR3 runs to 11 residues. Germline V lookup: CDR1 MNHEY, CDR2 SVGEGT. V was cut by 6 bases and J by 4 bases, with 5 bases left in between. The CDR3 loop reads CASSKPDTQYF. CDR3 DNA: TGTGCCAGCAGCAAACCAGATACGCAGTATTTT.

At least ten counts were recorded for this clonotype. The chain has TRBV12-3 or TRBV12-4 and TRBJ2-1, with D hard to call. The CDR3 length is 13 residues. V dropped 3 bases and J dropped 4 bases, with 7 bases sitting between them. In nucleotides, the CDR3 is TGTGCCAGCAGTTTTGGAATATACAATGAGCAGTTCTTC. This sequence encodes CASSFGIYNEQFF.

The gene calls are TRBV11-2 and TRBJ2-1, with D unresolved. V lost 2 bases and J 8 bases, leaving 7 bases between the germline ends. Germline CDR1 and CDR2: SGHAT and FQNNGV. CDR3 length equals 12 residues. The CDR3 here is CASSLRPDEQFF. The CDR3 DNA follows: TGTGCCAGCAGCTTAAGGCCCGATGAGCAGTTCTTC.

This clonotype has only one observation. The chain is built from TRBV30 and TRBJ1-1, with unresolved D. The V gene's germline CDR1 is GTSNPN and CDR2 SVGIG (reference sequence). The CDR3 is 14 residues long. The germline V and J ends were trimmed by 6 bases and 1 base, with 15 bases remaining between them. CDR3 nucleotide sequence: TGTGCCTGCCTCCACCGTACGGGGAACACTGAAGCTTTCTTT. Translation: CACLHRTGNTEAFF.

The chain uses TRBV7-2 and TRBJ2-1, with D possibly TRBD2 on 6 matching bases. The ends were cut back, 0 bases at V and 1 base at J, with 19 bases in the middle. Per the germline V gene, CDR1 is SGHTA and CDR2 is FQGNSA. The CDR3 covers 19 residues. This CDR3 is CASSLASGLWRASYNEQFF. CDR3 DNA: TGTGCCAGCAGCTTAGCGTCGGGGCTGTGGAGGGCGTCCTACAATGAGCAGTTCTTC.

This clonotype came up many times. The chain has TRBV3-1 and TRBJ2-1; 10 nucleotides align to TRBD2. The junction had 7 bases not matched to a gene; V was cut back by 1 base and J by 7 bases. Germline V gene lookup returns CDR1 LGHDT and CDR2 YNNKEL (reference sequence). This CDR3 has 16 residues. The CDR3 nucleotides are TGTGCCAGCAGCCAAGTCCCTAGCGGGAGAAGGAATGAGCAGTTCTTC. This translates into CASSQVPSGRRNEQFF.

In this sample, this clonotype turned up many times. This rearrangement joins TRBV5-1 to TRBJ1-1; TRBD1 agrees at 10 bases. Trimming cost V 4 bases and J 5 bases; bases outside gene matches: 11. The CDR3 has 16 residues. The germline V gene encodes CDR1 SGHRS and CDR2 YFSETQ. The CDR3 coding sequence is TGCGCCAGCAGCAAGGAGGGGACAGGGGTGAGAACTGAAGCTTTCTTT. Residues: CASSKEGTGVRTEAFF.

Many counts were recorded for this clonotype. CDR3 coding DNA: TGTGCCAGCAGAATAGCGGGAGCCCCCACCGGGGAGCTGTTTTTT. Residues: CASRIAGAPTGELFF. The J gene is TRBJ2-2, the V gene TRBV27, with 9 bases aligning to TRBD2. J was trimmed by 4 bases and V by 6 bases; bases with no gene match: 6. CDR1 and CDR2 from the germline V gene are MNHEY and SMNVEV (reference sequence). This CDR3 spans 15 amino acids.

This clonotype was counted many times. The rearrangement uses TRBV20-1 and TRBJ2-5; 11 bases are shared with TRBD2. In germline, CDR1 is DFQATT, CDR2 SNEGSKA (reference sequence). The CDR3 consists of 16 residues. Losses at the gene ends were 6 bases for V and 1 base for J; bases not matched to a gene: 10. The CDR3 DNA follows: TGCAGTGCCCGCAGTGTAGGACTAGCGGGCCAAGAGACCCAGTACTTC. Residues: CSARSVGLAGQETQYF.